Listed here is a single T cell receptor beta chain. Sequencing was performed with immunoSEQ multiplex PCR; in TCRdb, only in-frame clones are kept and a portion is missing. The data contain tens of thousands of clones, 70% to 90% of them singletons. This sample is part of a study of blood T cell repertoires in COVID-19. The germline V gene encodes CDR1 MDHEN and CDR2 SYDVKM. V shed 2 bases, J shed 3 bases, and the junction held 8 bases outside the gene matches. This CDR3 spans 17 amino acids. The chain recombines TRBV28 with TRBJ2-2, with 8 nucleotides matching TRBD1. This clonotype was sampled from a woman older than 75 with active or convalescent COVID-19. Sequenced sample: peripheral blood. CDR3 nucleotide sequence: TGTGCCAGCAGTTTACCAGGGGGCGAATTGGACACCGGGGAGCTGTTTTTT. As protein: CASSLPGGELDTGELFF.